The rows below give T cell receptor beta chains drawn from one sample of a study of beta chain features in type 1 diabetes. TCRdb's copy holds only in-frame clones and misses some; the assay was immunoSEQ multiplex PCR. Of more than 250,000 clones detected, roughly an eighth appear once; the ten largest clones hold less than 0.02%. The sequencing input was naive CD4+ T cells from blood. The receptor set was obtained from a man aged 25-45 years with type 1 diabetes. CDR3s include the opening cysteine and the closing phenylalanine or tryptophan. A D gene is named only where the DNA matches it firmly. For some rows the clone size is stated as once, few or many, or as a class when expanded; others skip it.

TRBV18	NA	few	TRBJ2-7	CASSPKSGTGPYEQYF	TGTGCCAGCTCACCTAAGTCCGGGACTGGGCCCTACGAGCAGTACTTC
TRBV7-9	TRBD1	NA	TRBJ2-1	CASTKSSRGLYNEQFF	TGTGCCAGCACCAAGAGTTCCAGGGGGCTCTACAATGAGCAGTTCTTC
TRBV18	NA	NA	TRBJ2-7	CASSPPGAKDEQYF	TGTGCCAGCTCACCACCAGGGGCCAAAGACGAGCAGTACTTC
TRBV30	TRBD1	few	TRBJ1-5	CAWSVGQVNQPQHF	TGTGCCTGGAGTGTAGGACAGGTCAATCAGCCCCAGCATTTT
TRBV5-6	TRBD2	few	TRBJ2-5	CASSFGLAGVETQYF	TGTGCCAGCAGCTTCGGACTAGCGGGAGTAGAGACCCAGTACTTC
TRBV5-1	TRBD1	NA	TRBJ2-7	CASSLGGTGTAYEQYF	TGCGCCAGCAGCTTGGGAGGGACCGGGACAGCCTACGAGCAGTACTTC
TRBV28	NA	NA	TRBJ2-1	CASSPGGSRNEQFF	TGTGCCAGCAGCCCCGGGGGTAGCCGGAATGAGCAGTTCTTC
TRBV29-1	NA	NA	TRBJ2-1	CSVVSGAYNEQFF	TGCAGCGTTGTTAGCGGAGCCTACAATGAGCAGTTCTTC
TRBV28	NA	few	TRBJ2-5	CASSLKRAVNF	TGTGCCAGCAGTTTAAAGCGTGCGGTCAACTTC
TRBV7-9	NA	few	TRBJ2-1	CASSLFGRLGLYNEQFF	TGTGCCAGCAGCTTATTTGGCAGGTTGGGCCTCTACAATGAGCAGTTCTTC
TRBV11-3	NA	few	TRBJ2-2	CASSGGRYTGELFF	TGTGCCAGCAGCGGGGGCCGATACACCGGGGAGCTGTTTTTT
TRBV5-1	TRBD1	few	TRBJ2-5	CASSTQGAHIQETQYF	TGCGCCAGCAGCACACAGGGGGCGCATATCCAAGAGACCCAGTACTTC
TRBV18	TRBD2	NA	TRBJ2-5	CASSPMITSGRKETQYF	TGTGCCAGCTCACCCATGATAACTAGCGGGAGGAAAGAGACCCAGTACTTC
TRBV5-1	TRBD2	few	TRBJ2-7	CASSSGTSGIEQYF	TGCGCCAGCAGCTCGGGGACTAGCGGGATCGAGCAGTACTTC
TRBV7-9	TRBD1	few	TRBJ1-1	CASNRDSEAFF	TGTGCCAGTAACCGGGACAGTGAAGCTTTCTTT
TRBV7-2	NA	NA	TRBJ2-5	CASSPQPPGAGETQYF	TGTGCCAGCAGCCCACAACCCCCAGGGGCAGGAGAGACCCAGTACTTC
TRBV7-6	NA	NA	TRBJ1-5	CASSLAPRVRDQPQHF	TGTGCCAGCAGCTTAGCGCCCAGGGTTAGGGATCAGCCCCAGCATTTT
TRBV30	NA	few	TRBJ2-5	CAWSPQETQYF	TGTGCCTGGAGTCCTCAAGAGACCCAGTACTTC
TRBV18	TRBD1	few	TRBJ1-5	CASSPGTASNQPQHF	TGTGCCAGCTCACCCGGGACAGCCAGCAATCAGCCCCAGCATTTT
TRBV4-1	NA	NA	TRBJ1-5	CASSQAGTNNQPQHF	TGCGCCAGCAGCCAAGCCGGGACAAACAATCAGCCCCAGCATTTT
TRBV9	NA	few	TRBJ2-2	CASSDPRRTGELFF	TGTGCCAGCAGCGACCCTAGAAGGACCGGGGAGCTGTTTTTT
TRBV11-2	NA	few	TRBJ2-2	CASSLVQGGELFF	TGTGCCAGCAGCTTAGTACAGGGAGGGGAGCTGTTTTTT
TRBV7-9	NA	NA	TRBJ2-1	CASSQGLGSYNEQFF	TGTGCCAGCAGCCAGGGGTTAGGGTCCTACAATGAGCAGTTCTTC
TRBV4-1	NA	NA	TRBJ2-3	CASSQEHTDTQYF	TGCGCCAGCAGCCAAGAACACACAGATACGCAGTATTTT
TRBV11-2	TRBD1	NA	TRBJ2-1	CASSLVPGTGSSYNEQFF	TGTGCCAGCAGCTTAGTTCCCGGGACAGGGAGCTCCTACAATGAGCAGTTCTTC
TRBV9	NA	many	TRBJ2-1	CASSVAGDSYNEQFF	TGTGCCAGCAGCGTAGCGGGAGACTCCTACAATGAGCAGTTCTTC
TRBV14	NA	NA	TRBJ1-1	CASSPQRGTEAFF	TGTGCCAGCAGCCCCCAGCGGGGTACTGAAGCTTTCTTT
TRBV7-2	TRBD1	NA	TRBJ1-5	CASSLDRDRTYQPQHF	TGTGCCAGCAGCTTGGACCGGGACAGGACCTATCAGCCCCAGCATTTT
TRBV27	NA	few	TRBJ2-1	CASRTGVTSYNEQFF	TGTGCCAGCAGGACGGGAGTTACCTCCTACAATGAGCAGTTCTTC
TRBV6-1	TRBD1	few	TRBJ1-2	CASLRQGAAVDGYTF	TGTGCCAGCTTGCGACAGGGGGCTGCAGTTGACGGCTACACCTTC
TRBV2	TRBD1	few	TRBJ2-3	CASGTEGTDTQYF	TGTGCCAGCGGGACAGAAGGCACAGATACGCAGTATTTT
TRBV30	TRBD2	few	TRBJ2-7	CAWSVGHTSGGNHEQYF	TGTGCCTGGAGTGTGGGACACACTAGCGGGGGGAACCACGAGCAGTACTTC
TRBV11-2	TRBD2	few	TRBJ2-5	CASSLSTSGKETQYF	TGTGCCAGCAGCTTGTCGACTAGCGGGAAAGAGACCCAGTACTTC
TRBV4-3	TRBD2	NA	TRBJ2-5	CASSQDPGGRGQETQYF	TGCGCCAGCAGCCAAGATCCGGGCGGGAGGGGGCAAGAGACCCAGTACTTC
TRBV28	NA	NA	TRBJ1-5	CASTFGGNQPQHF	TGTGCCAGCACGTTCGGCGGAAATCAGCCCCAGCATTTT
TRBV6-1	NA	NA	TRBJ1-2	CASSEYVGTISGGYTF	TGTGCCAGCAGTGAATACGTCGGGACAATCAGTGGTGGCTACACCTTC
TRBV11-1	NA	NA	TRBJ2-1	CASSPGLAREQFF	TGTGCCAGCAGCCCCGGTTTAGCGCGTGAGCAGTTCTTC
TRBV2	NA	few	TRBJ2-7	CASSEGAPEQYF	TGTGCCAGCAGTGAAGGGGCTCCCGAGCAGTACTTC
TRBV25-1	NA	few	TRBJ1-4	CASSPGAEKLFF	TGTGCCAGCAGTCCGGGAGCCGAAAAACTGTTTTTT
TRBV23-1	TRBD2	few	TRBJ2-1	CASSQWPPGRVHNEQFF	TGCGCCAGCAGTCAATGGCCCCCCGGGAGGGTCCACAATGAGCAGTTCTTC
TRBV4-3	TRBD1	NA	TRBJ1-3	CASSQGGQIAGNTIYF	TGCGCCAGCAGCCAAGGGGGACAGATCGCTGGAAACACCATATATTTT
TRBV7-9	TRBD1	few	TRBJ1-5	CASSLEEGPPGGKPQHF	TGTGCCAGCAGCTTAGAGGAGGGACCGCCAGGGGGTAAGCCCCAGCATTTT
TRBV2	NA	few	TRBJ2-3	CATSQERTDTQYF	TGTGCCACCTCACAGGAGCGCACAGATACGCAGTATTTT
TRBV5-4	TRBD1	NA	TRBJ2-7	CASSLSSGGEYEQYF	TGTGCCAGCAGCTTGTCCTCAGGGGGCGAGTACGAGCAGTACTTC
TRBV2	NA	NA	TRBJ1-5	CASSREGAQHF	TGTGCCAGCAGCCGAGAGGGTGCCCAGCATTTT
TRBV19	TRBD1	NA	TRBJ2-5	CATSTGAQETQYF	TGTGCCACCTCTACAGGGGCCCAAGAGACCCAGTACTTC
TRBV25-1	NA	few	TRBJ2-1	CASSGYNEQFF	TGTGCCAGCAGTGGTTATAATGAGCAGTTCTTC
TRBV28	NA	NA	TRBJ2-7	CASSFRPYEQYF	TGTGCCAGCAGTTTTCGTCCCTACGAGCAGTACTTC
TRBV10-3	NA	few	TRBJ2-7	CAISPSQDEQYF	TGTGCCATCAGTCCGAGTCAGGACGAGCAGTACTTC
TRBV9	TRBD2	few	TRBJ2-1	CASGGSGSSYNEQFF	TGTGCCAGCGGAGGTAGCGGGAGTTCCTACAATGAGCAGTTCTTC
TRBV18	NA	NA	TRBJ1-4	CASSPPSLGGGNEKLFF	TGTGCCAGCTCACCACCTTCTTTAGGAGGTGGAAATGAAAAACTGTTTTTT
TRBV7-8	TRBD1	few	TRBJ2-3	CASSLVLRTGVGADTQYF	TGTGCCAGCAGCTTAGTTCTTAGGACAGGGGTCGGCGCAGATACGCAGTATTTT
TRBV29-1	TRBD2	NA	TRBJ2-3	CSVSSGSTDTQYF	TGCAGCGTGAGTAGCGGGAGCACAGATACGCAGTATTTT
TRBV5-1	TRBD1	few	TRBJ2-1	CASSFGQGSYNEQFF	TGCGCCAGCAGCTTCGGACAGGGCTCCTACAATGAGCAGTTCTTC
TRBV7-2	TRBD2	NA	TRBJ2-7	CASSLRTSGNHEQYF	TGTGCCAGCAGCTTAAGGACTAGCGGGAATCACGAGCAGTACTTC